This T cell receptor (beta chain) was observed in a study of breast tumors, draining lymph nodes, adjacent tissues. Study-wide results and limits: The data were judged consistent with most tumor T cells coming from lymph node and expanding in tumor. Tumor TCR diversity was below lymph nodes but above nontumor tissue.

As concerns this clonotype: As yet, its antigen is unknown.

Breast cancer patients provided tissue from their axillary draining lymph nodes. Germline-derived CDR1 and CDR2 are DFQATT and SNEGSKA (reference sequence). This CDR3 spans 12 amino acids. V was trimmed by 3 bases and J by 7 bases, leaving 12 bases between them. TCRdb ran MiXCR on the multiplex PCR reads and lists one entry per CDR3 protein. There are some 97,000 distinct CDR3 sequences in the sample; about 20% occur only once, and around 1.3% lies in the top ten. The sample was axillary lymph node tissue. The chain links TRBV20-1 to TRBJ1-1; D call uncertain. The clonotype was recovered from a female donor with breast cancer. Some clones in this sample may be carry-over from other donors' samples. As DNA, the CDR3 is TGCAGTGCTAGGGATGTCGGGAGTGAAGCTTTCTTT. Translation: CSARDVGSEAFF.